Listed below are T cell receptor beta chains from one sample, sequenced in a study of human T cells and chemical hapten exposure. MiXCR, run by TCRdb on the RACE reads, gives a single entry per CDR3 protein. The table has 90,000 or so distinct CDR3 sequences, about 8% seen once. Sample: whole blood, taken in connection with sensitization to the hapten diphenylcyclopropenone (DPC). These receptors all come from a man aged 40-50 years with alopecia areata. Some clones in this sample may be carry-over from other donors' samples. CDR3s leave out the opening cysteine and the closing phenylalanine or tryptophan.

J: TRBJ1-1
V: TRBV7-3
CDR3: ASSLIGSNTEAF

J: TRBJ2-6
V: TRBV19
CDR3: ASGKDSGANVLT

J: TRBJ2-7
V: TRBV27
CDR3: ASRLLGGGYEQY

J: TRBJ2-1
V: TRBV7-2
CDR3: ASSFPLGDEQF

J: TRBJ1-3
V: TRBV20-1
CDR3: SATLTGPSGNTIY

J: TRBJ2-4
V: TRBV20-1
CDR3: SAPPARTGVNIQY

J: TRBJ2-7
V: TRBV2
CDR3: ASRPGTGGYEQY

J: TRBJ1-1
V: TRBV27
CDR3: ASNTFQPGRTEAF

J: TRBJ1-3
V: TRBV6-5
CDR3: ASRRGTDSGNTIY

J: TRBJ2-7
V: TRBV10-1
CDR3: ASSELHSSATYEQY

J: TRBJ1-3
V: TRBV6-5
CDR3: ASSFTHIDTIY

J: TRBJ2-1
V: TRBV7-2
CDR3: ASSLQPSVEQF

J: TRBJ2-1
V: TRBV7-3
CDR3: ASSASRGEQF

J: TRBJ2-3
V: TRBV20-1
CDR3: SAALWSTDTQY

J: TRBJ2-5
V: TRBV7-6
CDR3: ASSSNSGQETQY

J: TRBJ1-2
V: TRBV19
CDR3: ASSTGGGYT

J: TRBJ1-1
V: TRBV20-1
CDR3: SARDPRGSDTEAF

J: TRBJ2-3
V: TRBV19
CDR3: ASSIEKRGTQY

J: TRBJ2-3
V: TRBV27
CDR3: ASSLGLAETDTQY

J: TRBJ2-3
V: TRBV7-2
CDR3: ASSSGTSGTTDTQY

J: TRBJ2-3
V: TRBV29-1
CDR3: SVEMASGSHTQY

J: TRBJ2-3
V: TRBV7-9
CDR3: ASSSWTGLASDTQY

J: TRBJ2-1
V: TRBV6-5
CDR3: ASSYSRVNEQF

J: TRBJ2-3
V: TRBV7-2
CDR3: ASSLVVRIGSTDTQY

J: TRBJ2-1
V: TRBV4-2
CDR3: ASSQVSPTGGTEQF

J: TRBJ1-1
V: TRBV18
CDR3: ASSPPWGNTEAF